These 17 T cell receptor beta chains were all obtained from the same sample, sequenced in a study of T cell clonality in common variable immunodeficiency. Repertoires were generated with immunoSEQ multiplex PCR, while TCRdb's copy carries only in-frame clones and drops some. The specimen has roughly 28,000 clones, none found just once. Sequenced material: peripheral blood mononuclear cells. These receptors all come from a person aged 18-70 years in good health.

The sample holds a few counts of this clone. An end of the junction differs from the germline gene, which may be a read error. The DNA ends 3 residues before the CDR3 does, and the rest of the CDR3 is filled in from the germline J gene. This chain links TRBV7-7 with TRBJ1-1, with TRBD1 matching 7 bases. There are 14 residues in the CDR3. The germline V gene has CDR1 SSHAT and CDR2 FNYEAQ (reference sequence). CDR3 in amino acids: CASSPYTGDTEAFF. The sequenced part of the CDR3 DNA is TGTGCTAGCAGCCCCTATACAGGGGACACTGAA. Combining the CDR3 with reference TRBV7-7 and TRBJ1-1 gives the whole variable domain GAGVSQSPRYKVTKRGQDVTLRCDPISSHATLYWYQQALGQGPEFLTYFNYEAQPDKSGLPSDRFSAERPEGSISTLTIQRTEQRDSAMYRCASSPYTGDTEAFFGQGTRLTVV.

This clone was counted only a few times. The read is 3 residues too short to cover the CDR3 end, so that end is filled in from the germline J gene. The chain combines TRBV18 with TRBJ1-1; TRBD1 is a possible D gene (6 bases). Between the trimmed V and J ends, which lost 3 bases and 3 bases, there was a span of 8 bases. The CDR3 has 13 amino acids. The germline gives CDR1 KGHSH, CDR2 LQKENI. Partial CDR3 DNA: TGTGCCAGCTCACCGACAGGATACACTGAA. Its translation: CASSPTGYTE. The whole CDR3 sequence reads CASSPTGYTEAFF.

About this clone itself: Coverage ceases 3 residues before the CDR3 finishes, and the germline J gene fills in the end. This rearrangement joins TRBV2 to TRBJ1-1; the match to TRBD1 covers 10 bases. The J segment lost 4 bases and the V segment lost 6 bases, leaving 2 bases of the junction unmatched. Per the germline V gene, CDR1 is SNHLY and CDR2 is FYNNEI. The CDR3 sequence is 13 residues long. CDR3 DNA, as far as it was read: TGTGCCAGCAGGGGACAGGGGAGCACTGAA. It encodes CASRGQGSTE. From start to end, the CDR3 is CASRGQGSTEAFF.

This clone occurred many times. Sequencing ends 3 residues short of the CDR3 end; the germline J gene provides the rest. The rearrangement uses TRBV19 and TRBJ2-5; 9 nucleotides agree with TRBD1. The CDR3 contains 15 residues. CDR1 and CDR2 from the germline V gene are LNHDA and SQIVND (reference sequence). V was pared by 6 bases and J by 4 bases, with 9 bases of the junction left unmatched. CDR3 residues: CASRGRDRDTETQYF. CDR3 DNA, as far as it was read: TGTGCCAGTAGGGGGAGGGACAGGGATACAGAGACC.

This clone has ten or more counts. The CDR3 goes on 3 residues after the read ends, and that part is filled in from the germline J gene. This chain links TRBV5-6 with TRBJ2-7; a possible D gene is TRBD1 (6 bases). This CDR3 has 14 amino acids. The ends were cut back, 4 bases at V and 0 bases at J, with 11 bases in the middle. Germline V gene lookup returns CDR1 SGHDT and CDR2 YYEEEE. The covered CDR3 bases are TGTGCCAGCAGCCAAGGACAGTACTCCTACGAG. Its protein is CASSQGQYSYE. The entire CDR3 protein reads CASSQGQYSYEQYF.

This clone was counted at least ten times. The sequenced CDR3 bases are TGTGCCAGCAGCGTAGAGGGGGGGCCCGCCCAATACAATGAG. Its translation: CASSVEGGPAQYNE. The full CDR3 protein reads CASSVEGGPAQYNEQFF. This rearrangement joins TRBV9 to TRBJ2-1, with D possibly being TRBD2 (7 bases). Coverage ceases 3 residues before the CDR3 finishes, and the germline J gene fills in the end. V lost 0 bases and J 4 bases, leaving 17 bases between the germline ends. CDR3 size: 17 residues. The germline V gene encodes CDR1 SGDLS and CDR2 YYNGEE.

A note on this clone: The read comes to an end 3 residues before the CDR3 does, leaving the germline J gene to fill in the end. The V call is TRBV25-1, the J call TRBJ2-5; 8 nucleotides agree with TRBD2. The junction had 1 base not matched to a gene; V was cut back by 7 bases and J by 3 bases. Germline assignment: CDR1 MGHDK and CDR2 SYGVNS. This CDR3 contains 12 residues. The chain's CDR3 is CASIGGEETQYF. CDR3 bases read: TGTGCCAGCATCGGGGGGGAAGAGACC.

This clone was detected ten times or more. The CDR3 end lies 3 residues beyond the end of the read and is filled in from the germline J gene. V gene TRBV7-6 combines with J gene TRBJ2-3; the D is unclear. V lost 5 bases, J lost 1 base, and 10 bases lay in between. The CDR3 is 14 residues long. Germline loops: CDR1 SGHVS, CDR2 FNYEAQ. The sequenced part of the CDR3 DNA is TGTGCCAGCAGCCCTACCCGGGGCACAGATACG. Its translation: CASSPTRGTDT. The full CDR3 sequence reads CASSPTRGTDTQYF.

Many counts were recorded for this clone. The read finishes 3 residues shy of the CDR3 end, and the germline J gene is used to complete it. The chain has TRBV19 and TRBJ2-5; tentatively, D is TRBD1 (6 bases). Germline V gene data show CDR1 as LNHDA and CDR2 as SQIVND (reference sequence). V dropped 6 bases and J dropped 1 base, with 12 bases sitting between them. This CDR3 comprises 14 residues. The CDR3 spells CASSPWGPQETQYF. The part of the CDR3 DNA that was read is TGTGCCAGTAGCCCTTGGGGGCCCCAAGAGACC. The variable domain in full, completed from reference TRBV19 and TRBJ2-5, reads DGGITQSPKYLFRKEGQNVTLSCEQNLNHDAMYWYRQDPGQGLRLIYYSQIVNDFQKGDIAEGYSVSREKKESFPLTVTSAQKNPTAFYLCASSPWGPQETQYFGPGTRLLVL.

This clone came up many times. The CDR3: CSARDLAQGYNEQFF. Incomplete CDR3 DNA: TGCAGTGCTAGAGATCTAGCTCAAGGCTACAATGAG. The V call is TRBV20-1, the J call TRBJ2-1; D is possibly TRBD2 (5 bases). The CDR3 end is not reached by the read, which stops 3 residues before it; the germline J gene fills it in. Germline values: CDR1 DFQATT, CDR2 SNEGSKA (reference sequence). With 0 bases removed from V and 3 bases from J, the gap between germline ends came to 12 bases. CDR3 length: 15 amino acids.

The CDR3 region is CASSTGQGRETQYF. CDR3 DNA (partial): TGTGCCAGCAGCACAGGACAGGGGCGCGAGACC. This chain connects TRBV11-1 to TRBJ2-5; TRBD1 matches 9 bases. The sequenced fragment ends 3 residues before the CDR3 boundary, so the rest is inferred from the germline J gene. J lost 5 bases, V lost 5 bases, and 6 bases had no gene match. The germline V gene encodes CDR1 SGHAT and CDR2 FQDESV (reference sequence). The length of the CDR3 is 14 residues.

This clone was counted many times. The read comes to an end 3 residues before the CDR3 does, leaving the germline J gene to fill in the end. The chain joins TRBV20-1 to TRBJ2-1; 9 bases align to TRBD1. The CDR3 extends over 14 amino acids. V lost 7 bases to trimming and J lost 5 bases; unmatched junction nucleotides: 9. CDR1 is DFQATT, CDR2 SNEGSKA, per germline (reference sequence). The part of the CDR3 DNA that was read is TGCAGTGTCTCAACAGGGGGCAGGGACAATGAG. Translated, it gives CSVSTGGRDNE. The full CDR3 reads CSVSTGGRDNEQFF.

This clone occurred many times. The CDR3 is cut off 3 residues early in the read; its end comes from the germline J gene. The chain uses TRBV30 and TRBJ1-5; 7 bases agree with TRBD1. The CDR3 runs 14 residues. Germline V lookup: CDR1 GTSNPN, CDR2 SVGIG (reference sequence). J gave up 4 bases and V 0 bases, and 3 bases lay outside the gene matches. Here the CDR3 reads CAWSVQGINQPQHF. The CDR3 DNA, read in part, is TGTGCCTGGAGTGTACAGGGGATTAATCAGCCC.

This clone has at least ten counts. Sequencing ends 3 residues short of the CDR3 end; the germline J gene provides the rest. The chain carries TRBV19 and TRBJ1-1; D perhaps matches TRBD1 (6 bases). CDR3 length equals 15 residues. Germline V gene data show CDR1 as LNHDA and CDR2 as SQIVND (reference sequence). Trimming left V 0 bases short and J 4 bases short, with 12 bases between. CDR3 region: CASSIDQGTSTEAFF. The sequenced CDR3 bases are TGTGCCAGTAGTATAGATCAGGGGACTAGCACTGAA. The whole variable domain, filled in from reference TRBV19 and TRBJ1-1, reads DGGITQSPKYLFRKEGQNVTLSCEQNLNHDAMYWYRQDPGQGLRLIYYSQIVNDFQKGDIAEGYSVSREKKESFPLTVTSAQKNPTAFYLCASSIDQGTSTEAFFGQGTRLTVV.

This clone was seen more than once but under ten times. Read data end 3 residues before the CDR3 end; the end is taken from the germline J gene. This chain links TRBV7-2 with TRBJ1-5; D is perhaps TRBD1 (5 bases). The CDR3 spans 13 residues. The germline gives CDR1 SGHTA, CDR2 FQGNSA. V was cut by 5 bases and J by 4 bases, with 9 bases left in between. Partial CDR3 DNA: TGTGCCAGCAGCCCCGCAGGGAATCAGCCC. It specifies CASSPAGNQP. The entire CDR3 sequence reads CASSPAGNQPQHF.

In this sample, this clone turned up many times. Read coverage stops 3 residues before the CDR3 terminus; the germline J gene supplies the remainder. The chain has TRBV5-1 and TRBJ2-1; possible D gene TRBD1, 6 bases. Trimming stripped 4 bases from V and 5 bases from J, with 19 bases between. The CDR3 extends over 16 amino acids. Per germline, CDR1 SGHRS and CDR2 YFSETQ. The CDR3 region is CASSELPGQPNNEQFF. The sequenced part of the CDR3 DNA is TGCGCCAGCAGCGAACTACCGGGACAACCTAACAATGAG.

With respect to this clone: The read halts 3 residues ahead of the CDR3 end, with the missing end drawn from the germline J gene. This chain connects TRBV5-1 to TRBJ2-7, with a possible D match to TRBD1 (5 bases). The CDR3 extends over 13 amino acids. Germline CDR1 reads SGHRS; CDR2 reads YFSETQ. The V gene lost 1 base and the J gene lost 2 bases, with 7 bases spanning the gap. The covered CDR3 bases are TGCGCCAGCAGCTTGACCAGGGCCTACGAG. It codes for CASSLTRAYE. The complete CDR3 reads CASSLTRAYEQYF.